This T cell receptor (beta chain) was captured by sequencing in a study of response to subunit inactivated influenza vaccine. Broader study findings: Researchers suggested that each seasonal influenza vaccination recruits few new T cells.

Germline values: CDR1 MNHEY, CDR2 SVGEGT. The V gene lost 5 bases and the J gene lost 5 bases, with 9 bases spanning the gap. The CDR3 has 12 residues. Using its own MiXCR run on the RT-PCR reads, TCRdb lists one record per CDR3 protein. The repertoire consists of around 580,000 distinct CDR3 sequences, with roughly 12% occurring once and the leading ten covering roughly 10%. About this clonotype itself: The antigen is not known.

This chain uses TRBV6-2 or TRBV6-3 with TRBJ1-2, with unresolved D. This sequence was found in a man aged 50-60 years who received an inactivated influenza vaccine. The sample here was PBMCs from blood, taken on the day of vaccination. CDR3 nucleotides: TGTGCCAGCAGTAGTAGTAAATATGGCTACACCTTC. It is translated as CASSSSKYGYTF.